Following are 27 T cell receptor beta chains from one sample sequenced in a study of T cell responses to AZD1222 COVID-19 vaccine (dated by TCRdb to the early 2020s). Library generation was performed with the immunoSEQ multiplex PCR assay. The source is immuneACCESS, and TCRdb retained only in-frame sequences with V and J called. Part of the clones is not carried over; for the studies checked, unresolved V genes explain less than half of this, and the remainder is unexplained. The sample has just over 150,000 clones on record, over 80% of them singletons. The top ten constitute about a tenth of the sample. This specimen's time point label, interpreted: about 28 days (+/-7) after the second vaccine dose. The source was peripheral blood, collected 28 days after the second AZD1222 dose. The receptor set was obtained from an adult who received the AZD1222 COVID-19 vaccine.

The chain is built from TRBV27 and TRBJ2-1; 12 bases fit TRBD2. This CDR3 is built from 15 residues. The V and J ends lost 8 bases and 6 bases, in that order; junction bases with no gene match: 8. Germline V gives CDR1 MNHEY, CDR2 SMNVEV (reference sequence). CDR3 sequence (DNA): TGTGCCAGCGGAGGGGCTAGCGGGAGGGGCAATGAGCAGTTCTTC. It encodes CASGGASGRGNEQFF.

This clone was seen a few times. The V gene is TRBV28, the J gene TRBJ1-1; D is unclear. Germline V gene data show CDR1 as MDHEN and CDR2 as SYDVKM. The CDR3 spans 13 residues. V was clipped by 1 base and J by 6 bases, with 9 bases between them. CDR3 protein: CASSLFVHSEAFF. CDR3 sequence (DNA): TGTGCCAGCAGTTTATTTGTACACTCTGAAGCTTTCTTT. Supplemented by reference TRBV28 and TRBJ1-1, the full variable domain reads DVKVTQSSRYLVKRTGEKVFLECVQDMDHENMFWYRQDPGLGLRLIYFSYDVKMKEKGDIPEGYSVSREKKERFSLILESASTNQTSMYLCASSLFVHSEAFFGQGTRLTVV.

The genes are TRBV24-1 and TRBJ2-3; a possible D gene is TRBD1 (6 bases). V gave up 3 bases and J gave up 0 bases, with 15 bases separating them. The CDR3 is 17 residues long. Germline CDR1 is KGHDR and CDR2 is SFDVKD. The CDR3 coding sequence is TGTGCCACCAGTGATAACACAGGGATCTCTAGCACAGATACGCAGTATTTT. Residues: CATSDNTGISSTDTQYF.

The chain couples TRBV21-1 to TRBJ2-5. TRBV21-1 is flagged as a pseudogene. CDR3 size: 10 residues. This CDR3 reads CARDGETQYF. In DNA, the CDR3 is TGTGCCAGGGACGGAGAGACCCAGTACTTC.

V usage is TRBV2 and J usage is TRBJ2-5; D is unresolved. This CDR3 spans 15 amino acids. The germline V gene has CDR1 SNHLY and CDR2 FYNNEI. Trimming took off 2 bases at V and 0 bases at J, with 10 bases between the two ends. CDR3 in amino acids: CASSETFLHQETQYF. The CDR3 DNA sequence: TGTGCCAGCAGTGAAACCTTCCTCCACCAAGAGACCCAGTACTTC. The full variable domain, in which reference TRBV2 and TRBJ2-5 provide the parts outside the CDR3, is EPEVTQTPSHQVTQMGQEVILRCVPISNHLYFYWYRQILGQKVEFLVSFYNNEISEKSEIFDDQFSVERPDGSNFTLKIRSTKLEDSAMYFCASSETFLHQETQYFGPGTRLLVL.

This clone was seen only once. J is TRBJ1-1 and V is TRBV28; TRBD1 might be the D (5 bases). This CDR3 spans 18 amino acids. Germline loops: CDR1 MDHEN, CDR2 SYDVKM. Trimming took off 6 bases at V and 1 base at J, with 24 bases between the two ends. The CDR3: CASSPPPGTAFSNTEAFF. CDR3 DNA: TGTGCCAGCAGCCCCCCGCCCGGGACCGCTTTCTCGAACACTGAAGCTTTCTTT.

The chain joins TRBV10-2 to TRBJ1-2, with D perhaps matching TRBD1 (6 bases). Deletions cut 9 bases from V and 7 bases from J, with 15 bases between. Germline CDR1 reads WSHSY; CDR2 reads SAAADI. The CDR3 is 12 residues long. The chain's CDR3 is CASTEQGGGYTF. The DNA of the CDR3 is TGCGCCAGTACCGAACAGGGAGGTGGCTACACCTTC.

The CDR3: CASHLAPGPTGELFF. In nucleotides, the CDR3 is TGTGCCAGCCATCTAGCGCCAGGACCCACCGGGGAGCTGTTTTTT. The chain has TRBV6-5 and TRBJ2-2, with a possible D match to TRBD2 (6 bases). Trimming removed 8 bases at V and 4 bases at J, with 17 bases between. This CDR3 contains 15 residues. Germline CDR1 and CDR2: MNHEY and SVGAGI.

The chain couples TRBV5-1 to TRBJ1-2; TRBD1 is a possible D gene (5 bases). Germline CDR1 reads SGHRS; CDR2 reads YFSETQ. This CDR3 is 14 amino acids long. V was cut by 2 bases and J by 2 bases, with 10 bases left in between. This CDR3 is CASSLQDGNYGYTF. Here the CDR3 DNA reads TGCGCCAGCAGCTTACAGGACGGGAACTATGGCTACACCTTC.

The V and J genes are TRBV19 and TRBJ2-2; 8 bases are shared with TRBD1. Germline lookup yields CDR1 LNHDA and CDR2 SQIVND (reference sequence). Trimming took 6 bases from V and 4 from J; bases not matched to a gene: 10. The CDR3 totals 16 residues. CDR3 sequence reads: CASSRRTGSGTGELFF. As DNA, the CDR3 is TGTGCCAGTAGCCGACGGACAGGGTCGGGCACCGGGGAGCTGTTTTTT. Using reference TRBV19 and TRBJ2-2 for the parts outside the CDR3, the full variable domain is DGGITQSPKYLFRKEGQNVTLSCEQNLNHDAMYWYRQDPGQGLRLIYYSQIVNDFQKGDIAEGYSVSREKKESFPLTVTSAQKNPTAFYLCASSRRTGSGTGELFFGEGSRLTVL.

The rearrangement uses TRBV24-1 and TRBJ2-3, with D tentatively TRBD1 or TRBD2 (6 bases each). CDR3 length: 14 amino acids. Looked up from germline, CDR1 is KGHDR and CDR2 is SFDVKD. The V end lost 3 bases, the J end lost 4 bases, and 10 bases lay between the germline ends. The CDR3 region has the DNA TGTGCCACCAGTGATACCGGGGGCCCAGATACGCAGTATTTT. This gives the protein CATSDTGGPDTQYF.

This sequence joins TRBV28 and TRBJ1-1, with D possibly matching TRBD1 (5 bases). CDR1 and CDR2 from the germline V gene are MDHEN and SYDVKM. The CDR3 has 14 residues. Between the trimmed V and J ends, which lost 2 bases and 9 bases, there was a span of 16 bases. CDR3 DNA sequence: TGTGCCAGCAGTTTACGTCCGGACACCTCAAAAGCTTTCTTT. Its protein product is CASSLRPDTSKAFF.

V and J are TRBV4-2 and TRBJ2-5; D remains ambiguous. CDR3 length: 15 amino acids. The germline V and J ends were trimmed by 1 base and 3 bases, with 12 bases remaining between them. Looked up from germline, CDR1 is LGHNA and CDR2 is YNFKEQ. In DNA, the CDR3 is TGTGCCAGCAGCCAAGTAAAGTCCGGAGAAGAGACCCAGTACTTC. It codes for CASSQVKSGEETQYF.

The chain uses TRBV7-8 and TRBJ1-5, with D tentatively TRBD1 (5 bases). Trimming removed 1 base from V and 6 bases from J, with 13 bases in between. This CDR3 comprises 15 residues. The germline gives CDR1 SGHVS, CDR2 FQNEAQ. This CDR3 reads CASSLDTAGSQPQHF. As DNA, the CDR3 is TGTGCCAGCAGCTTAGACACCGCAGGGAGTCAGCCCCAGCATTTT.

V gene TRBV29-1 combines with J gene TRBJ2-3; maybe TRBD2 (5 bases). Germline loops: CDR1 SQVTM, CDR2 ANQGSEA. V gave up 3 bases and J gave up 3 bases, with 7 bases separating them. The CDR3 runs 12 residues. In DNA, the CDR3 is TGCAGCGTTGACGCGGGTACAGATACGCAGTATTTT. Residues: CSVDAGTDTQYF.

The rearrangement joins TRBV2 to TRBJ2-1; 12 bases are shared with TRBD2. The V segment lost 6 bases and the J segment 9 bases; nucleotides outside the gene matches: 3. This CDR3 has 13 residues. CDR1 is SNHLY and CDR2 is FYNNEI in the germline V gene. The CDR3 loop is CASRTSGRGEQFF. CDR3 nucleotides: TGTGCCAGCAGGACTAGCGGGAGAGGTGAGCAGTTCTTC.

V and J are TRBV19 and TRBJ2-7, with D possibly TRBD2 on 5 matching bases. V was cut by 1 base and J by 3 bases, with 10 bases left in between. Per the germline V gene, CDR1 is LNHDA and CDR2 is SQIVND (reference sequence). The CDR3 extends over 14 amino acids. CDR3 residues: CASSIGVGGYEQYF. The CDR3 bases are TGTGCCAGTAGTATAGGTGTAGGAGGCTACGAGCAGTACTTC.

This chain's CDR3 is CASSRTGATNEKLFF. DNA of the CDR3: TGCGCCAGCAGCAGGACGGGCGCAACTAATGAAAAACTGTTTTTT. This rearrangement joins TRBV5-1 to TRBJ1-4; D gene ambiguous. Germline V gene data show CDR1 as SGHRS and CDR2 as YFSETQ. The CDR3 covers 15 residues. Trimming took 4 bases from V and 0 from J, leaving 10 bases between them.

CDR3 coding DNA: TGTGCCAGCAGTCCCACGAAGGTCGAGCAGTACTTC. It is translated as CASSPTKVEQYF. J is TRBJ2-7 and V is TRBV28; no reliable D call. CDR1 and CDR2 from the germline V gene are MDHEN and SYDVKM. The CDR3 contains 12 residues. The V and J ends lost 5 bases and 6 bases respectively, with 11 bases between them.

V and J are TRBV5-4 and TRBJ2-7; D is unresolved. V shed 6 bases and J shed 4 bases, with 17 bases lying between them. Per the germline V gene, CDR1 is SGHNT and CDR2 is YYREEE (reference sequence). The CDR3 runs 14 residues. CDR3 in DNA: TGTGCCAGCACCGCCCAGACCGGAACTTACGAGCAGTACTTC. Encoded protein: CASTAQTGTYEQYF.

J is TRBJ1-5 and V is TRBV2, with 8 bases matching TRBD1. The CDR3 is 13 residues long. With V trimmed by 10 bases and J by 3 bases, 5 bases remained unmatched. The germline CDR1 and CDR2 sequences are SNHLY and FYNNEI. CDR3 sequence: CATRGPYNQPQHF. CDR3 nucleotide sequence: TGTGCCACCAGGGGGCCCTACAATCAGCCCCAGCATTTT.

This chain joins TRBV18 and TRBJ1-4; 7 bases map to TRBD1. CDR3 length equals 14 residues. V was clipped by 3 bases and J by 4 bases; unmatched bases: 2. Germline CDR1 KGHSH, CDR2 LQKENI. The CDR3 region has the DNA TGTGCCAGCTCACCGGGACAGCTTAATGAAAAACTGTTTTTT. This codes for CASSPGQLNEKLFF. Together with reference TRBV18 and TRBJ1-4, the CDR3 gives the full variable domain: NAGVMQNPRHLVRRRGQEARLRCSPMKGHSHVYWYRQLPEEGLKFMVYLQKENIIDESGMPKERFSAEFPKEGPSILRIQQVVRGDSAAYFCASSPGQLNEKLFFGSGTQLSVL.

This chain's CDR3 is CASSLLGLAGYNEQFF. CDR3 coding DNA: TGTGCCAGCAGCCTCCTGGGACTAGCGGGATACAATGAGCAGTTCTTC. The rearrangement uses TRBV14 and TRBJ2-1; 13 positions match TRBD2. CDR1 is SGHDN and CDR2 is FVKESK in the germline V gene. Losses at the gene ends were 4 bases for V and 4 bases for J; bases not matched to a gene: 4. The CDR3 sequence is 16 residues long. The full variable domain, with the rest looked up from reference TRBV14 and TRBJ2-1, is EAGVTQFPSHSVIEKGQTVTLRCDPISGHDNLYWYRRVMGKEIKFLLHFVKESKQDESGMPNNRFLAERTGGTYSTLKVQPAELEDSGVYFCASSLLGLAGYNEQFFGPGTRLTVL.

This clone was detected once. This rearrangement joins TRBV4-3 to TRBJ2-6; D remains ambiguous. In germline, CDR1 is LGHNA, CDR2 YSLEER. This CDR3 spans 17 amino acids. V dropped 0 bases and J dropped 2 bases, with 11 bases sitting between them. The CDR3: CASSQDAASPGANVLTF. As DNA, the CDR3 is TGCGCCAGCAGCCAAGATGCGGCGTCCCCTGGGGCCAACGTCCTGACTTTC.

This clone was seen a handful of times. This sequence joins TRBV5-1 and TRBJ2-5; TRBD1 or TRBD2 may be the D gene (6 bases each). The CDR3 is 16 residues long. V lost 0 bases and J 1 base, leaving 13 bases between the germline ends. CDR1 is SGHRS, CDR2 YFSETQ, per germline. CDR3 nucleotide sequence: TGCGCCAGCAGCTTGGGGGGGCTTAGCGGCCAAGAGACCCAGTACTTC. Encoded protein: CASSLGGLSGQETQYF.

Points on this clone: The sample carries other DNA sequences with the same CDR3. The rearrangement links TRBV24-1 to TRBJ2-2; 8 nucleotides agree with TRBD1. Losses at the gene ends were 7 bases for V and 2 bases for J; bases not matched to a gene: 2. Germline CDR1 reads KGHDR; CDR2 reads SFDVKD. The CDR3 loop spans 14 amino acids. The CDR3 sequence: CATSGQGNTGELFF. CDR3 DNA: TGTGCCACCAGCGGACAGGGTAACACCGGGGAGCTGTTTTTT.

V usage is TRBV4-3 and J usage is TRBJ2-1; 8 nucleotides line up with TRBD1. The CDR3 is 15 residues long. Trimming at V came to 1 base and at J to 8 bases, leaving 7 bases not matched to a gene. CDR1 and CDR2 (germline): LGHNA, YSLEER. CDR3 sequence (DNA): TGCGCCAGCAGCCAAGGACAGGGGTGGGGCGATGAGCAGTTCTTC. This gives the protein CASSQGQGWGDEQFF.